The 31 T cell receptor beta chains reported below all come from one sample, sequenced in a study of T cell responses to AZD1222 COVID-19 vaccine. Sequenced by immunoSEQ multiplex PCR; TCRdb stores in-frame clones only, minus some. The table includes approximately 67,000 clones, roughly 90% detected once. This sample comprised peripheral blood, obtained on day 0 of AZD1222 vaccination. These receptors all stem from an adult in good health.

CDR3 nucleotides: TGTGCCAGCTCACTAGGGGCAGGGGGCCAAACCTACGAGCAGTACTTC. Encoded protein: CASSLGAGGQTYEQYF. The chain uses TRBV18 and TRBJ2-7, with 8 bases that match TRBD1. Unmatched junction bases numbered 10, after V lost 4 bases and J lost 2 bases. Germline CDR1 reads KGHSH; CDR2 reads LQKENI. The CDR3 sequence is 16 residues long.

This clone is medium-sized in the sample. The genes are TRBV24-1 and TRBJ1-1; D not certain. V was shortened by 1 base and J by 7 bases, with 9 bases between the two germline ends. In germline, CDR1 is KGHDR, CDR2 SFDVKD. The CDR3 covers 13 residues. As DNA, the CDR3 is TGTGCCACCAGTGATTTTAGCGGACTTGAAGCTTTCTTT. This sequence encodes CATSDFSGLEAFF.

V is TRBV20-1 and J is TRBJ1-1; D gene unclear. The CDR3 length is 11 residues. Germline V gives CDR1 DFQATT, CDR2 SNEGSKA (reference sequence). The CDR3 sequence: CRFTGNTEAFF. The CDR3 nucleotides read TGCAGATTTACGGGGAACACTGAAGCTTTCTTT.

The chain carries TRBV6-4 and TRBJ2-7; the match to TRBD2 covers 15 bases. The germline gives CDR1 MRHNA, CDR2 SNTAGT. Unmatched junction bases numbered 11, after V lost 7 bases and J lost 4 bases. The length of the CDR3 is 17 residues. CDR3 sequence: CASTPGTSGGIGYEQYF. The CDR3 DNA follows: TGTGCCAGCACCCCGGGGACTAGCGGGGGGATTGGTTACGAGCAGTACTTC.

This clone appeared once. V usage is TRBV27 and J usage is TRBJ2-7; weak D call: TRBD2 (5 bases). Germline lookup yields CDR1 MNHEY and CDR2 SMNVEV (reference sequence). The CDR3 totals 16 residues. V gave up 0 bases and J gave up 0 bases, with 12 bases separating them. The CDR3 nucleotides are TGTGCCAGCAGTTTATCGGAGGAATTAAGCTCCTACGAGCAGTACTTC. It is translated as CASSLSEELSSYEQYF.

The chain employs TRBV19 and TRBJ1-2; D unclear. Germline V gene lookup returns CDR1 LNHDA and CDR2 SQIVND (reference sequence). V was shortened by 7 bases and J by 8 bases, with 17 bases between the two germline ends. CDR3 length: 13 residues. The CDR3 bases are TGTGCCAGTACACCCCCCGGGGTTGACGGCTACACCTTC. Translating it yields CASTPPGVDGYTF.

This clone was detected only a few times. The chain joins TRBV2 to TRBJ2-5; 13 positions match TRBD2. In germline, CDR1 is SNHLY, CDR2 FYNNEI. The CDR3 sequence is 18 residues long. Germline trimming cut 5 bases from V and 5 bases from J; bases unmatched to any gene: 14. CDR3 sequence (DNA): TGTGCCAGCAGTTCGCCCGGGACTAGCGGGATTCGCGATGAGACCCAGTACTTC. Encoded protein: CASSSPGTSGIRDETQYF.

The chain carries TRBV7-3 and TRBJ1-4; TRBD1 matches 10 bases. Germline trimming cut 3 bases from V and 7 bases from J; bases unmatched to any gene: 2. The CDR3 extends over 14 amino acids. The germline V gene has CDR1 SGHTA and CDR2 FQGTGA. The DNA of the CDR3 is TGTGCCAGCAGCTTTAGGACAGGGGGTGAAAAACTGTTTTTT. Amino acid sequence: CASSFRTGGEKLFF.

The chain uses TRBV6-2 or TRBV6-3 and TRBJ2-1; the match to TRBD2 covers 11 bases. The germline CDR1 and CDR2 sequences are MNHEY and SVGEGT. The V gene end was trimmed by 6 bases and the J gene end by 5 bases; junction bases not matched to a gene: 6. There are 15 residues in the CDR3. The CDR3 coding sequence is TGTGCCAGCAGCACCCCGGGACTAGCGGACAATGAGCAGTTCTTC. It encodes CASSTPGLADNEQFF.

The rearrangement uses TRBV4-1 and TRBJ1-2; a possible D gene is TRBD1 (6 bases). CDR3 length equals 14 residues. Trimming removed 8 bases from V and 0 bases from J, with 13 bases in between. Germline values: CDR1 MGHRA, CDR2 YSYEKL. This chain's CDR3 is CASFRGGTNYGYTF. CDR3 nucleotides: TGCGCCAGCTTCAGGGGTGGTACTAACTATGGCTACACCTTC.

This clone occurred once. The chain is built from TRBV6-2 or TRBV6-3 and TRBJ2-7, with 11 bases lining up with TRBD2. Trimming cost V 0 bases and J 3 bases; bases outside gene matches: 7. Germline-derived CDR1 and CDR2 are MNHEY and SVGEGT. This CDR3 contains 17 residues. CDR3: CASSYSRLAGGHYEQYF. The CDR3 nucleotides read TGTGCCAGCAGTTACTCGAGGCTAGCGGGAGGCCACTACGAGCAGTACTTC.

This clone was seen more than once but under ten times. This chain links TRBV6-1 with TRBJ1-1; maybe TRBD1 (5 bases). Germline V gene data show CDR1 as MNHNS and CDR2 as SASEGT. The V end was cut by 3 bases, the J end by 10 bases, with 15 bases between. The CDR3 is 13 amino acids. CDR3 in DNA: TGTGCCAGCAGTGATTTAGGGGAGGGAGTAGCTTTCTTT. Translation: CASSDLGEGVAFF.

The genes are TRBV11-2 and TRBJ2-2; a weak D match, TRBD2 (6 bases). Germline V gene data show CDR1 as SGHAT and CDR2 as FQNNGV. V was cut by 4 bases and J by 1 base, with 10 bases left in between. There are 15 residues in the CDR3. The CDR3 spells CASSWRRGNTGELFF. The CDR3 nucleotides read TGTGCCAGCAGCTGGCGGCGGGGGAACACCGGGGAGCTGTTTTTT.

The chain carries TRBV6-4 and TRBJ2-1; no definite D call. CDR1 MRHNA and CDR2 SNTAGT come from the germline V gene. Trimming cost V 3 bases and J 4 bases, with 7 bases left between them. The length of the CDR3 is 13 residues. CDR3 DNA: TGTGCCAGCAGTGAGTTAGGTTACAATGAGCAGTTCTTC. Translating gives CASSELGYNEQFF.

This rearrangement joins TRBV5-1 to TRBJ2-4; 12 nucleotides match TRBD2. With 4 bases clipped from V and 1 base from J, the junction kept 6 bases outside the gene matches. The CDR3 spans 17 residues. Germline V gene lookup returns CDR1 SGHRS and CDR2 YFSETQ. CDR3 region: CASSATSGRTAKNIQYF. The CDR3 DNA reads as TGCGCCAGCAGCGCAACTAGCGGGAGGACTGCCAAAAACATTCAGTACTTC. Full variable domain (missing parts from reference TRBV5-1 and TRBJ2-4): KAGVTQTPRYLIKTRGQQVTLSCSPISGHRSVSWYQQTPGQGLQFLFEYFSETQRNKGNFPGRFSGRQFSNSRSEMNVSTLELGDSALYLCASSATSGRTAKNIQYFGAGTRLSVL.

The chain recombines TRBV7-2 with TRBJ2-7; D gene uncertain. CDR1 SGHTA and CDR2 FQGNSA come from the germline V gene. V lost 4 bases to trimming and J lost 2 bases, with 3 bases between them. There are 11 residues in the CDR3. Here the CDR3 DNA reads TGTGCCAGCAGCTCGACCTACGAGCAGTACTTC. It translates to CASSSTYEQYF.

The genes are TRBV10-3 and TRBJ2-1; 9 bases line up with TRBD2. Germline V CDR1 and CDR2: ENHRY, SYGVKD. After removal of 3 bases from V and 1 base from J, the junction contained 7 bases not matched to a gene. The CDR3 consists of 17 residues. CDR3 DNA: TGTGCCATCAGTGATTCCGTAGCGGGAGTATCCTACAATGAGCAGTTCTTC. Encoded protein: CAISDSVAGVSYNEQFF.

The rearrangement uses TRBV6-1 and TRBJ1-3; D remains unclear. The V end was cut by 1 base, the J end by 2 bases, with 15 bases between. Germline-derived CDR1 and CDR2 are MNHNS and SASEGT. This CDR3 contains 17 residues. The CDR3, as DNA: TGTGCCAGCAGTGAAGGCCCCACTTCACGGCCTGGAAACACCATATATTTT. It specifies CASSEGPTSRPGNTIYF.

The chain has TRBV29-1 and TRBJ2-7; 10 bases agree with TRBD1. The CDR3 contains 13 residues. Germline V gene lookup returns CDR1 SQVTM and CDR2 ANQGSEA. J gave up 6 bases and V 1 base, and 3 bases lay outside the gene matches. The DNA of the CDR3 is TGCAGCGTTGAAGGGACAGGGGGGAGCGAGCAGTACTTC. Translating it yields CSVEGTGGSEQYF.

This chain links TRBV27 with TRBJ1-4; D is unclear. Trimming shortened V by 8 bases and J by 0 bases, and 7 bases separated the two germline ends. The CDR3 runs 13 residues. Per germline, CDR1 MNHEY and CDR2 SMNVEV (reference sequence). CDR3 in DNA: TGTGCCAGCCTTGACCCAACTAATGAAAAACTGTTTTTT. This translates into CASLDPTNEKLFF.

The J gene is TRBJ1-1, the V gene TRBV6-5; D gene unclear. CDR3 length: 14 residues. Germline assignment: CDR1 MNHEY and CDR2 SVGAGI. Trimming cost V 0 bases and J 3 bases, with 8 bases left between them. The CDR3 region is CASSYSRLDTEAFF. For the CDR3, the DNA is TGTGCCAGCAGTTACTCAAGACTAGACACTGAAGCTTTCTTT.

This chain uses TRBV11-2 with TRBJ2-3; 10 nucleotides align to TRBD2. Germline CDR1 reads SGHAT; CDR2 reads FQNNGV. The trim removed 5 bases at V and 4 bases at J, leaving 15 bases unmatched. The CDR3 length is 18 residues. The CDR3 sequence is CASSPGMVAGGGPDTQYF. The CDR3 nucleotides are TGTGCCAGCAGCCCGGGGATGGTAGCGGGAGGTGGGCCAGATACGCAGTATTTT.

The rearrangement joins TRBV4-2 to TRBJ1-6, with D uncertain. The V gene lost 5 bases and the J gene lost 8 bases, with 19 bases spanning the gap. CDR1 LGHNA and CDR2 YNFKEQ come from the germline V gene. This CDR3 has 16 amino acids. The chain's CDR3 is CASSKNPPIDDSPLHF. The CDR3 nucleotides read TGTGCCAGCAGCAAGAACCCCCCCATCGACGATTCACCCCTCCACTTT.

The chain employs TRBV14 and TRBJ2-5; maybe TRBD1 (7 bases). CDR1 and CDR2 (germline): SGHDN, FVKESK. V was cut by 9 bases and J by 5 bases, with 16 bases left in between. The CDR3 is 13 residues long. The chain's CDR3 is CASRQGGRETQYF. The CDR3 bases are TGTGCCAGTAGACAGGGAGGAAGGGAGACCCAGTACTTC.

The chain couples TRBV7-9 to TRBJ1-6, with 8 bases that match TRBD1. The CDR3 covers 13 residues. J lost 9 bases, V lost 2 bases, and 0 bases had no gene match. Germline CDR1 is SEHNR and CDR2 is FQNEAQ (reference sequence). The CDR3 loop reads CASSLQGASPLHF. Written as DNA, the CDR3 is TGTGCCAGCAGCTTACAGGGGGCTTCACCCCTCCACTTT.

The CDR3 DNA follows: TGTGCCAGTAGTATACGGACAGGGGCGATTCCTGAAGCTTTCTTT. Translating gives CASSIRTGAIPEAFF. This chain joins TRBV19 and TRBJ1-1, with 9 positions matching TRBD1. CDR1 and CDR2 (germline): LNHDA, SQIVND (reference sequence). This CDR3 is 15 amino acids long. V trimming: 2 bases; J trimming: 6 bases; junction bases outside the gene matches: 7.

The V and J genes are TRBV2 and TRBJ2-3; tentatively, D is TRBD2 (6 bases). CDR3 length equals 13 residues. V lost 8 bases and J lost 2, with 11 bases in between. From germline, CDR1 is SNHLY and CDR2 FYNNEI. The CDR3 region is CASRGLLTDTQYF. The CDR3 DNA sequence: TGTGCCAGCCGGGGACTCCTCACAGATACGCAGTATTTT.

The chain uses TRBV28 and TRBJ1-5; 7 bases fit TRBD1. This CDR3 is built from 13 residues. V was pared by 8 bases and J by 6 bases, with 7 bases of the junction left unmatched. Per the germline V gene, CDR1 is MDHEN and CDR2 is SYDVKM. The CDR3, as DNA: TGTGCCAGCGGAGGGGGCGCAGGTCAGCCCCAGCATTTT. Its translation: CASGGGAGQPQHF.

The gene calls are TRBV7-2 and TRBJ2-7; possibly TRBD2 for D (5 bases). This CDR3 region has 14 residues. CDR1 is SGHTA and CDR2 is FQGNSA in the germline V gene. Trimming took 2 bases from V and 2 from J, leaving 10 bases between them. The CDR3 coding sequence is TGTGCCAGCAGCTTAAGGGAGACGACCTACGAGCAGTACTTC. Translating it yields CASSLRETTYEQYF.

This chain links TRBV18 with TRBJ1-1, with D possibly TRBD1 on 5 matching bases. Germline CDR1 KGHSH, CDR2 LQKENI. This CDR3 spans 16 amino acids. V was clipped by 2 bases and J by 4 bases, with 17 bases between them. CDR3 sequence (DNA): TGTGCCAGCTCACCAGCTACGGGAGGGGCGTTCACTGAAGCTTTCTTT. It specifies CASSPATGGAFTEAFF.

The chain links TRBV6-1 to TRBJ2-1, with no clear D. The ends were cut back, 1 base at V and 8 bases at J, with 15 bases in the middle. The CDR3 is made up of 15 amino acids. From germline, CDR1 is MNHNS and CDR2 SASEGT. The CDR3 DNA reads as TGTGCCAGCAGTGAAGTTGCTTCTGGTTTCGATGAGCAGTTCTTC. Translation gives CASSEVASGFDEQFF.